This TCR beta chain emerged from a study of T-cell reconstitution after alpha-beta-depleted transplantation in children. Trimming took off 0 bases at V and 4 bases at J, with 9 bases between the two ends. CDR3 size: 15 residues. The germline V gene encodes CDR1 MNHEY and CDR2 SVGEGT. During its preparation, the TCRbeta library received unique molecular identifiers. TCRdb called the PCR reads again in MiXCR, with one record for every CDR3 protein. The profile shows roughly 500,000 distinct CDR3 sequences, roughly 18% of them singletons. The material sequenced was PBMCs from the stem cell graft donor, taken from the stem cell graft. This sequence joins TRBV6-2 or TRBV6-3 and TRBJ2-2, with D perhaps TRBD1 or TRBD2 (5 bases each). This clonotype was obtained from a human donor who donated a stem cell graft to a child with acute lymphoblastic leukemia. DNA for the CDR3: TGTGCCAGCAGTTACTCTCCTGGGGGCACCGGGGAGCTGTTTTTT. Translating it yields CASSYSPGGTGELFF.